Listed here are 4 T cell receptor beta chains from one sample, sequenced in a study of human T cells and chemical hapten exposure. TCRdb called the RACE reads again in MiXCR, with one record for every CDR3 protein. The data show about 80,000 distinct CDR3 sequences, with roughly 10% seen just once and roughly 1.5% held by the top ten. The sample's time point: patch test 2, 6 weeks after DPC sensitization. Treatment in this sample: therapeutic diphenylcyclopropenone sensitization with weekly scalp DPC. The sample in question was whole blood, obtained in connection with sensitization to the hapten diphenylcyclopropenone (DPC). Every receptor here comes from a young man with alopecia areata. Some clones in this sample may be carry-over from other donors' samples.

This clonotype came up a few times. The chain couples TRBV7-3 to TRBJ2-2; D is uncertain. Germline CDR1 SGHTA, CDR2 FQGTGA. This CDR3 has 15 amino acids. Trimming took off 3 bases at V and 4 bases at J, with 12 bases between the two ends. In DNA form, the CDR3 reads TGTGCCAGCAGCTTTGATAATCGGGCCACCGGGGAGCTGTTTTTT. Translated, it gives CASSFDNRATGELFF.

This clonotype was detected a few times. The V call is TRBV6-6, the J call TRBJ1-1, with 10 bases that match TRBD1. V dropped 7 bases and J dropped 5; count of bases not matched to a gene: 4. Germline loops: CDR1 MNHNY, CDR2 SVGAGI (reference sequence). The CDR3 totals 13 residues. CDR3 region: CASIRDRGTEAFF. CDR3 in DNA: TGTGCCAGCATCCGGGACAGGGGAACTGAAGCTTTCTTT.

The V call is TRBV20-1, the J call TRBJ1-1; 9 positions agree with TRBD1. This CDR3 has 15 amino acids. V shed 6 bases and J 7 bases; nucleotides not matched to a gene: 15. Germline CDR1 reads DFQATT; CDR2 reads SNEGSKA (reference sequence). DNA for the CDR3: TGCAGTGCGGCTAGAGTTCACAGGGGGCAGGGTGAAGCTTTCTTT. It encodes CSAARVHRGQGEAFF.

In this sample, this clonotype turned up many times. V and J are TRBV7-9 and TRBJ2-7; tentative D call: TRBD2 (6 bases). V was cut by 0 bases and J by 7 bases, with 16 bases left in between. CDR3 length: 15 residues. CDR1 is SEHNR, CDR2 FQNEAQ, per germline (reference sequence). DNA for the CDR3: TGTGCCAGCAGCTTAGCTAAGAACCACCGGGAGGAGCAGTACTTC. Translation gives CASSLAKNHREEQYF.